This T cell receptor beta chain appears in the sequencing data of a study of spatial heterogeneity in lung cancer. The overall study: Sequence detection consistently recorded a greater number of beta-chain than alpha-chain sequences. The study observed each unique TCR and UMI combination more than ten times on average in raw reads.

The time point: sample taken at primary tumor resection. The study sequenced unsorted whole RNA from tumor, nontumor lung or frozen PBMC. Each molecule of TCR cDNA was tagged with one unique molecular identifier. Each CDR3 protein gets one entry after TCRdb re-called the 5' RACE reads with MiXCR. Of 3,000 or so distinct CDR3 sequences detected, nearly 3% appear once; the ten largest clones hold around 13%. This clonotype appeared many times. The CDR3 totals 15 residues. Germline V gene sequence: CDR1 MDHEN, CDR2 SYDVKM. The J segment lost 6 bases and the V segment lost 5 bases, leaving 4 bases of the junction unmatched.

The rearrangement links TRBV28 to TRBJ2-2, with TRBD1 matching over 12 bases. The receptor was derived from a female donor with early-stage non-small cell lung cancer. The sequencing used normal lung tissue next to the tumor, collected at surgery. Here the CDR3 reads CASSRRDRGPGELFF. The CDR3 DNA is TGTGCCAGCAGTCGGCGGGACAGGGGGCCCGGGGAGCTGTTTTTT.